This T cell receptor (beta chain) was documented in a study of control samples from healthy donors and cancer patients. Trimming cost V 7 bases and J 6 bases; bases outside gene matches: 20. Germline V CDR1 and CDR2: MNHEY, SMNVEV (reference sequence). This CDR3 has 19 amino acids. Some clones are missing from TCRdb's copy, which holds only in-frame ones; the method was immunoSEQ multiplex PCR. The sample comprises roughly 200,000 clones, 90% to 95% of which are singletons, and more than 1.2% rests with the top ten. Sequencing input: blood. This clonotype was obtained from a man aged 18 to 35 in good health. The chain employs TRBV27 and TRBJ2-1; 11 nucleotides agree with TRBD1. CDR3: CASTGQGATRGGEVNEQFF. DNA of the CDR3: TGTGCCAGCACCGGACAGGGGGCGACTCGGGGGGGCGAGGTCAATGAGCAGTTCTTC.